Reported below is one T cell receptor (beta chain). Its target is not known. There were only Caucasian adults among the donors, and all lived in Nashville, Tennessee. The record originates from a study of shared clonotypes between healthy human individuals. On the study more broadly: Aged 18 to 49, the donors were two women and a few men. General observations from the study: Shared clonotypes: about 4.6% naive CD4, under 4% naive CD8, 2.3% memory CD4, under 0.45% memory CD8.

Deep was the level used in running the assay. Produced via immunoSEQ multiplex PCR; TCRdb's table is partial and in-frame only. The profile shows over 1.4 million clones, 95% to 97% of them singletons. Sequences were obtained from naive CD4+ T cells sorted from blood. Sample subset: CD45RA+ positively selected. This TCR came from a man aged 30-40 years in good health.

CDR3 in DNA: TGTGCCAGCAGCTTGGGACTAGCGGGAGATTTGTCCGAGCAGTACTTC. It encodes CASSLGLAGDLSEQYF. This chain uses TRBV5-6 with TRBJ2-7; 12 nucleotides align to TRBD2. Germline loops: CDR1 SGHDT, CDR2 YYEEEE. This CDR3 contains 16 residues. The J segment lost 6 bases and the V segment lost 0 bases, leaving 7 bases of the junction unmatched.